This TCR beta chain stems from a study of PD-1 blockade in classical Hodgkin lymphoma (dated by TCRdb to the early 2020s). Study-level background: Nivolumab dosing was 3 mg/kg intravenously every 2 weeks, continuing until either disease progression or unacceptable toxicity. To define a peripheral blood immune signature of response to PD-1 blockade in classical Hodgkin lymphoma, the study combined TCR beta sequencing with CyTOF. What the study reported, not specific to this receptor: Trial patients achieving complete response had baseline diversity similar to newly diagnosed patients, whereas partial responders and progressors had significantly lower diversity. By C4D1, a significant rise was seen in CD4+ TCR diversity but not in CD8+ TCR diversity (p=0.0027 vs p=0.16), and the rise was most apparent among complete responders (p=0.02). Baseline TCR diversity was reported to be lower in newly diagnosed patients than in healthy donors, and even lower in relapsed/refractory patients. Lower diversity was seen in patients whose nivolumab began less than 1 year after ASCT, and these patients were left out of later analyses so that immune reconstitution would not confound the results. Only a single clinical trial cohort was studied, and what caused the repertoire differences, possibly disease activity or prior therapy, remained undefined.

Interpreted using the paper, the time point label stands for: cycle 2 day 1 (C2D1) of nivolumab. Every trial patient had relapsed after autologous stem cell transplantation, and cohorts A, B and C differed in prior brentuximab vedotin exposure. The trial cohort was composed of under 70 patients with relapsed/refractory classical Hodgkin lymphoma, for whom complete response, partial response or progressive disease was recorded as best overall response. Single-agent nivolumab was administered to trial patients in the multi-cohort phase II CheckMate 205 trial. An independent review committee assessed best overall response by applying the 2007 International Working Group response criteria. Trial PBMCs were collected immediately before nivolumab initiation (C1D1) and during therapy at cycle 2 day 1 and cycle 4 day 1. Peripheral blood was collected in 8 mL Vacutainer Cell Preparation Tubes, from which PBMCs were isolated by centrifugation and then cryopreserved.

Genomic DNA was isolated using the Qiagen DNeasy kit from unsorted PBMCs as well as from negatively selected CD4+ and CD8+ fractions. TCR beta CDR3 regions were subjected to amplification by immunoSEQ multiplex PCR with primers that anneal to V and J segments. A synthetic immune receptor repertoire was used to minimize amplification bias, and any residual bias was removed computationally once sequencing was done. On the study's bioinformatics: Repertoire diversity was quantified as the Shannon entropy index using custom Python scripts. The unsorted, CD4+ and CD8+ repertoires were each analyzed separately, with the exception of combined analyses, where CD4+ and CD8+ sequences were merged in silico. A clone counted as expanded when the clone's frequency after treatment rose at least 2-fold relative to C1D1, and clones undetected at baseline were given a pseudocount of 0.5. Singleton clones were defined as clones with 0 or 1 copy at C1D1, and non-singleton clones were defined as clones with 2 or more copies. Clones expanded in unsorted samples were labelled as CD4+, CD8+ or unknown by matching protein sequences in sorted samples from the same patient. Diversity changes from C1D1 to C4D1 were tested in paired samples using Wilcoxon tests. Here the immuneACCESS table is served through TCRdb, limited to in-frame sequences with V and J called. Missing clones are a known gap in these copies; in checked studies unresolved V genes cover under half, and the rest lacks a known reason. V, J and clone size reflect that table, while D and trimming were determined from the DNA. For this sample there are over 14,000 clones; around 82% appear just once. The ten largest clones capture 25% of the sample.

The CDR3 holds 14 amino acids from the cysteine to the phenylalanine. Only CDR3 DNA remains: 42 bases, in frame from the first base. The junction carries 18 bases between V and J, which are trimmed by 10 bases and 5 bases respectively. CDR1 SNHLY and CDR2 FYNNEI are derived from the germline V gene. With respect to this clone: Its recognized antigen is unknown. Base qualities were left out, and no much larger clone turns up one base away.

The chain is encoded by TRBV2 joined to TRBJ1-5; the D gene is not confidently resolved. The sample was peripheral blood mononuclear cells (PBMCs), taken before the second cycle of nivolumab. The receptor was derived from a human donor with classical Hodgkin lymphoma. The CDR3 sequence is CATAGRAADQPQHF. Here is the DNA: TGTGCCACAGCAGGTCGCGCTGCAGATCAGCCCCAGCATTTT.